This TCR beta chain was recorded in a study of T-cell reconstitution after alpha-beta-depleted transplantation in children. The CDR3 is 11 residues long. CDR1 and CDR2 (germline): DFQATT, SNEGSKA (reference sequence). This clonotype was recorded a few times. Its antigen is unknown. Study findings and constraints: In some patients, recipient T cells and intrathymic progenitors surviving conditioning explained high day-60 diversity. Approximately two months post-transplant, alpha-beta T cells reportedly originated from several hundred expanded graft clones. T-cell numbers and diversity one year post-transplant derived largely from freshly generated T cells.

Preparation of the TCRbeta library was carried out with unique molecular identifiers. One entry per CDR3 protein results from TCRdb running MiXCR on the PCR reads. The sample lists 750,000 to 950,000 distinct CDR3 sequences, about 16% occurring once. The chain recombines TRBV20-1 with TRBJ2-1; D gene ambiguous. The receptor comes from a male patient younger than 18 who had a stem cell transplant for acute lymphoblastic leukemia, so the T cells may come from the graft donor. This specimen was PBMCs, mostly from graft donor cells, taken 360 days after TCRalphabeta/CD19-depleted stem cell transplant. The CDR3 bases are TGCTCTACAGCACGTTACAATGAGCAGTTCTTC. It translates to CSTARYNEQFF.